A selection of T cell receptor beta chains follows, all from one sample in a study of CD8 T cells in Susac syndrome. MiXCR, applied by TCRdb to the immunoSEQ multiplex PCR reads, yields one record per CDR3 protein. The sample holds 200,000 or so distinct CDR3 sequences, nearly 95% seen once. Material: CD4+ T cells from PBMCs. Receptors originate from a human donor with multiple sclerosis. CDR3s include the opening cysteine and the closing phenylalanine or tryptophan. D genes are given only for firm matches. Clone size is stated in some rows and not others, as once, few, many or a class when expanded.

abundance	j_gene	len	v_gene	d_gene	CDR3nt	CDR3aa
.	TRBJ2-1	13	TRBV7-2	.	TGTGCCAGCAGCCAATACACGTACAATGAGCAGTTCTTC	CASSQYTYNEQFF
.	TRBJ2-1	13	TRBV18	.	TGTGCCAGCTCACCACCAAGCAAGGGTGAGCAGTTCTTC	CASSPPSKGEQFF
.	TRBJ2-3	13	TRBV10-3	.	TGTGCCATCAGCCGGGATAACACAGATACGCAGTATTTT	CAISRDNTDTQYF
.	TRBJ2-7	13	TRBV27	.	TGTGCCAGCAGCCCGGGACCGAACGGCGAGCAGTACTTC	CASSPGPNGEQYF
.	TRBJ2-1	13	TRBV30	.	TGTGCCTGGAGTACACTCTTCCGGGACTTGCCTTTCTTC	CAWSTLFRDLPFF
few	TRBJ2-3	13	TRBV18	.	TGTGCCAGCTCACAGGGGGGCACAGATACGCAGTATTTT	CASSQGGTDTQYF
.	TRBJ2-7	13	TRBV20-1	TRBD2	TGCAGTGCTAGAGGCCTAGCGGGGGAATGGCAGTACTTC	CSARGLAGEWQYF
.	TRBJ2-1	16	TRBV9	TRBD2	TGTGCCAGCAGCGCAAGGACTAGCGGGGGATTGAATGAGCAGTTCTTC	CASSARTSGGLNEQFF
.	TRBJ2-1	14	TRBV3-1	TRBD2	TGTGCCAGCAGGGGGGGGAGCTCCTACAATGAGCAGTTCTTC	CASRGGSSYNEQFF
.	TRBJ1-2	12	TRBV21-1	.	TGTGCCAGCAGCGAAGCGACAGGAGGCTACACCTTC	CASSEATGGYTF
.	TRBJ1-2	14	TRBV20-1	.	TGCAGTGCTGTCGTCATGGGAGCTAACTATGGCTACACCTTC	CSAVVMGANYGYTF
.	TRBJ1-4	15	TRBV4-2	TRBD1	TGTGCCAGCAGCCAAACTGGGACAGCTAATGAAAAACTGTTTTTT	CASSQTGTANEKLFF
.	TRBJ1-1	15	TRBV13	TRBD1	TGTGCCAGCAGCCCGTGGGACAGGGGTAAAACTGAAGCTTTCTTT	CASSPWDRGKTEAFF
.	TRBJ1-6	12	TRBV12-5	.	TGTGCTAGTGGTTTGGTACGATCACCCCTCCACTTT	CASGLVRSPLHF
.	TRBJ2-2	14	TRBV15	.	TGTGCCACCAGCAGGACAGGGAACACCGGGGAGCTGTTTTTT	CATSRTGNTGELFF
.	TRBJ1-1	13	TRBV20-1	.	TGCAGTGCTAGCCCCACGTTCGACACTGAAGCTTTCTTT	CSASPTFDTEAFF
.	TRBJ2-4	13	TRBV27	TRBD1	TGTGCCGCCCGGGACAGGGTCAGAAACATTCAGTACTTC	CAARDRVRNIQYF
.	TRBJ1-5	20	TRBV27	TRBD1	TGTGCCAGCAGTGCGTCCGGGACAGCGTCCCCCCTCAGCCACAATCAGCCCCAGCATTTT	CASSASGTASPLSHNQPQHF
.	TRBJ1-5	16	TRBV30	.	TGTGCCTGGAGTGTAGCGGGAGGACAACGCAATCAGCCCCAGCATTTT	CAWSVAGGQRNQPQHF
.	TRBJ1-6	13	TRBV12-3/TRBV12-4	.	TGTGCCAGCAGTTTAGGGGTTAATTCACCCCTCCACTTT	CASSLGVNSPLHF
.	TRBJ1-1	15	TRBV5-4	.	TGTGCCAGCAGCTCCCCCCCAGGGACTAACACTGAAGCTTTCTTT	CASSSPPGTNTEAFF
.	TRBJ2-3	15	TRBV7-6	.	TGTGCCAGCAGCCCCGGGCCTTGGGGCACAGATACGCAGTATTTT	CASSPGPWGTDTQYF
.	TRBJ2-1	15	TRBV19	.	TGTGCCAGTAGTATAGCGCGCGGGTCCTGGAATGAGCAGTTCTTC	CASSIARGSWNEQFF
.	TRBJ2-3	14	TRBV18	.	TGTGCCAGCTCACCATTAGGGTCGGCAGATACGCAGTATTTT	CASSPLGSADTQYF
.	TRBJ2-1	15	TRBV15	.	TGTGCCACCAGCAGAGATCGATCTGGAGCGGAACAGCAGTTCTTC	CATSRDRSGAEQQFF
.	TRBJ2-3	15	TRBV12-3/TRBV12-4	TRBD1	TGTGCCAGCCAATGGCGGACAGGGAGCACAGATACGCAGTATTTT	CASQWRTGSTDTQYF
once	TRBJ1-5	14	TRBV6-6	.	TGTGCCAGCAGTACCCCGGGGTTCAATCAGCCCCAGCATTTT	CASSTPGFNQPQHF
.	TRBJ2-2	12	TRBV16	.	TGTGCCAGCAGCCAAGATGGCGGGGAGCTGTTTTTT	CASSQDGGELFF
.	TRBJ2-7	14	TRBV30	TRBD2	TGTGCCTCAGAGGTCCCAGGGAGGGGAGAAAAGCAGTACTTC	CASEVPGRGEKQYF
.	TRBJ2-3	13	TRBV1	.	TGCACCAGCAGCCAACAATGGAGGGATACGCAGTATTTT	CTSSQQWRDTQYF
.	TRBJ2-1	13	TRBV20-1	.	TGCAGTGCTAGGGTCCCAATGACCAATGAGCAGTTCTTC	CSARVPMTNEQFF
.	TRBJ1-2	12	TRBV15	.	TGTGCCACCAGCAGAGGGTGGAACTCCTACACCTTC	CATSRGWNSYTF
.	TRBJ2-6	18	TRBV5-6	TRBD2	TGTGCCAGCGGATTTACTAGCGGGAGAGTGAGTGGGGCCAACGTCCTGACTTTC	CASGFTSGRVSGANVLTF
.	TRBJ2-3	13	TRBV29-1	.	TGCAGCGAATTGAAGGGTAGATCAAGTACGCAGTATTTT	CSELKGRSSTQYF
.	TRBJ1-2	13	TRBV12-3/TRBV12-4	.	TGTGCCAGCAGCATCAGGGGCCTAAGTGGCTACACCTTC	CASSIRGLSGYTF
.	TRBJ2-3	14	TRBV12-3/TRBV12-4	.	TGTGCCAGCAGTTGGGAAGCTAGCACAGATACGCAGTATTTT	CASSWEASTDTQYF
.	TRBJ1-1	14	TRBV7-3	.	TGTGCCAGCAGTCTCGGACACTCTTCCACTGAAGCTTTCTTT	CASSLGHSSTEAFF
.	TRBJ2-5	15	TRBV4-1	.	TGCGCCAGCAGCCAAGATACCACAGGCCAAGAGACCCAGTACTTC	CASSQDTTGQETQYF
.	TRBJ2-1	13	TRBV20-1	.	TGCAGTGCTAGAGATCTACTTCACTATGAGCAGTTCTTC	CSARDLLHYEQFF